This TCR beta chain derives from a study of blood T cell repertoires in COVID-19. Germline CDR1 reads LNHDA; CDR2 reads SQIVND (reference sequence). The CDR3 covers 13 residues. V was cut by 6 bases and J by 1 base, with 9 bases left in between. Some clones are missing from TCRdb's copy, which holds only in-frame ones; the method was immunoSEQ multiplex PCR. The sample lists around 60,000 clones; roughly 90% were seen once. The source material was peripheral blood. The source of this sequence is a human donor in a cohort sampled during active COVID-19. J is TRBJ2-5 and V is TRBV19, with a weak D call TRBD1 (5 bases). The DNA for the CDR3 is TGTGCCAGTAGGAGTGGGGCCCAAGAGACCCAGTACTTC. Translation: CASRSGAQETQYF.